This entry is about one T cell receptor (beta chain). This receptor's antigen is unknown. No much larger clone is present one base from it, and per-base qualities are unavailable. Other DNA sequences in the same sample also yield this CDR3. Using the deep immunoSEQ assay, multiplex PCR amplified TCR CDR3 regions from genomic DNA. Genomic DNA extracted from each cell subset was distributed evenly over all wells of several immunoSEQ 96-well plates, and each plate served as one replicate. For sorted subsets, 200 to 250 ng of genomic DNA, equivalent to some 33,000 T cell genomes, went into each replicate PCR. Purified libraries were quantified with a Qubit 3.0 fluorometer, sized on a Bioanalyzer 2100, and re-quantified with the KAPA Library Quantification kit. A separate single-read 150-cycle Illumina NextSeq 550 flow cell was used to sequence each immunoSEQ 96-well plate. The authors' pipeline ran thus. Because the immunoSEQ output included only junctional sequences and no quality scores, the filtering could not be the same as the filtering used for full-length reads. Sequences were annotated with PyIR, a Python wrapper for IgBLAST v1.9, and V/J genes and CDR3 were assigned using IMGT germline references. Reads were filtered out if the reads had weak V/J assignments (E-value above 1e-6), no CDR3, stop codons, out-of-frame junctions, or ambiguous translated residues. V3J clonotypes were defined as sequences sharing the same inferred V gene, J gene, and CDR3 amino acid sequence. Percentage overlap between repertoires was calculated by dividing the number of shared unique clonotypes by the size of the smaller repertoire. Three approaches were used to assess repertoire richness: RTK rarefaction, the Chao1 estimator, and Recon v2.1 estimates of unobserved clonotypes. For all TCRbeta clonotypes obtained by the gDNA method from a handful of donors, generation probabilities were computed with OLGA. This immuneACCESS table, as held by TCRdb, lists in-frame sequences with V and J called but not all clones. Of the missing ones, under half trace to an unresolved V gene in checked studies; the others have no known cause. The D gene and trimming were derived from the DNA, and the V and J assignments and clone size from that table. This sample comprises about 2 million clones, roughly 95% of them detected only once. The ten largest clones add up to less than 1.5% of the sample.

The CDR3, from cysteine to phenylalanine, totals 13 residues. Only the CDR3 region is kept as DNA, spanning 39 bases read in frame from base 1. Looking up the germline V gene yields CDR1 SGDLS and CDR2 YYNGEE. V lost 1 base and J lost 1 base; the stretch between them is 4 bases long. This sample was included in a study of shared clonotypes between healthy human individuals (TCRdb year 2020). Notes on the research overall: Two women and a few men aged 18 to 49 years were included in the cohort. Per donor, three plates each were used for CD4 naive and CD4 memory, two for CD8 naive, and one for CD8 memory. Per donor, leukapheresis produced somewhere between about 0.94 and 10 billion PBMCs. The study deeply sequenced blood TCR repertoires of about 5 healthy adults to estimate repertoire size and the extent of clonotype sharing between individuals. Different laboratories and diverse techniques were used to prepare libraries and sequence TCR repertoires, to increase sequencing depth and limit assay-specific biases.

CD8 naive samples were CD45RO-negative cells positively selected for CCR7, giving a CD45RA+CCR7+ population that excluded TemRA cells. Donors were healthy HIV-negative adults with no recently reported acute infections or vaccinations. Only Caucasian adults living in Nashville, Tennessee, USA were represented among the donors. Blood was collected by leukapheresis, and PBMCs were isolated by Ficoll-Histopaque density gradient centrifugation and then cryopreserved in liquid nitrogen vapor phase. Analytical flow cytometry was used to check the purity and quantity of every magnetically sorted T cell population. Each sorted fraction had its genomic DNA isolated and then quantified by UV absorbance on a Nanodrop 2000c. What the research found in general, with its limitations: Higher generation probabilities were observed for clonotypes shared by all four sorted-subset donors than for non-shared clonotypes. Sampling was restricted to blood, and TCR repertoires in tissues likely differ from the TCR repertoires found in blood. Naive subsets generally had larger estimated clonotype richness than memory subsets did. Even with the large sequencing depth, rarefaction of the sorted-subset datasets indicated that sequencing was incomplete. The genetic and exposure-history diversity represented was limited by the small number of donors. Pairwise subsampling indicated that sequencing depth was expected to affect the degree of clonotype sharing among donors. When a few donors were compared, the shared fraction of clonotypes was 5% to 6.5% for naive CD4, around 4% for naive CD8, roughly 2.5% for memory CD4, and roughly 0.4% for memory CD8.

The rearranged segments are TRBV9 and TRBJ2-3; the D gene cannot be resolved reliably. Input material: naive CD8+ T cells sorted from blood. The label giving this sample's cell subset or site can be read as: CD45RA+CCR7+. The origin of this receptor is a man aged 18 to 35 in good health. The CDR3 protein: CASSVTGTDTQYF. The nucleotide sequence reads as follows: TGTGCCAGCAGCGTAACGGGCACAGATACGCAGTATTTT.